This T cell receptor beta chain is from a study of blood T cells in healthy people across ages. Study-wide context: About one barcoded beta molecule per two T cells came from capture by template switching.

About this clonotype: The antigen is not known.

Study-wide results and limits: Long-lived donors had more naive CD4+ cells and higher diversity than aged donors. Naive T cell percentage showed a strong correlation with TCR beta diversity.

A second PCR of about 7 to 11 cycles used a sample-barcoded 5' primer and a J-beta primer mix. One entry per CDR3 protein, called by TCRdb with MiXCR from the 5' RACE reads. The repertoire includes about 760,000 distinct CDR3 sequences, around 50% of them detected once, and approximately 24% sits in the top ten. The V and J ends lost 0 bases and 0 bases respectively, with 6 bases between them. Germline V gene sequence: CDR1 SGDLS, CDR2 YYNGEE. CDR3 size: 14 residues. The sequencing sample was made of blood. The TCR originated in a man in his forties or fifties in good health. The chain joins TRBV9 to TRBJ2-5; unclear D gene. The CDR3 here is CASSVGANQETQYF. CDR3 DNA sequence: TGTGCCAGCAGCGTAGGCGCAAACCAAGAGACCCAGTACTTC.